Listed below are T cell receptor beta chains from one sample, sequenced in a study of blood T cell repertoires in COVID-19. TCRdb's copy holds only in-frame clones and misses some; the assay was immunoSEQ multiplex PCR. The table shows over 120,000 clones, with approximately 81% occurring only once. Sequencing was done on a sample of peripheral blood. The receptors were sampled from a human donor in a cohort sampled during active COVID-19. The CDR3 runs from the conserved cysteine through the conserved F or W.

v_call cdr3_aa
TRBV27 CASSYQGSGNTIYF
TRBV24-1 CATGDRSGTGSRRQFF
TRBV6-5 CASNRDRGYEQYF
TRBV28 CASSFAGGQPQHF
TRBV29-1 CSVESASGRAQETQYF
TRBV7-9 CASSLALDRDRAEAFF
TRBV5-8 CASSLGGTGDQPQHF
TRBV5-6 CASRPRTGINTEAFF
TRBV15 CATSRGPNRNYGYTF
TRBV4-1 CASSPTVNYGYTF
TRBV18 CASSSGATNEKLFF
TRBV7-9 CASSLDYAYEQYF
TRBV28 CASRSQGALNEKLFF
TRBV9 CASSVASGLQYEQYF
TRBV7-9 CASSLAGQGYEQYF
TRBV4-3 CASSQDPISGRVYNEQFF
TRBV27 CASSFYRGPGANVLTF
TRBV6-5 CAIHPQGRNTEAFF
TRBV6-6 CASSYLTSAYNEQFF
TRBV5-1 CASRRRAGEWENTGELFF
TRBV27 CASSFLPGLAGVETQYF
TRBV10-3 CAISESGGAVVTQYF
TRBV24-1 CATSDALVWDSDTQYF
TRBV3-1/TRBV3-2 CASSRDWDGEQFF
TRBV6-2/TRBV6-3 CASSYREGRADQPQHF
TRBV5-1 CASRTDRGQSYEQYF
TRBV19 CASTGTANTEAFF
TRBV12-3/TRBV12-4 CASSDRANQPQHF
TRBV13 CASSLGGGNYGYTF
TRBV4-1 CASSQETSGSYNEQFF
TRBV28 CASRYRGTGNQPQHF
TRBV19 CASRDRNYGYTF
TRBV7-3 CASSLFEFWAGSYEQYF
TRBV7-8 CASSPGTARTGNTIYF
TRBV5-1 CASSLIGGLNQPQHF
TRBV28 CASSTPGTGGYGYTF
TRBV27 CASRPQGANYQPQHF
TRBV21-1 CASSRDAGELFF
TRBV6-2/TRBV6-3 CASSYQAGTEAFF
TRBV5-1 CASSQTRTGGAAGELFF